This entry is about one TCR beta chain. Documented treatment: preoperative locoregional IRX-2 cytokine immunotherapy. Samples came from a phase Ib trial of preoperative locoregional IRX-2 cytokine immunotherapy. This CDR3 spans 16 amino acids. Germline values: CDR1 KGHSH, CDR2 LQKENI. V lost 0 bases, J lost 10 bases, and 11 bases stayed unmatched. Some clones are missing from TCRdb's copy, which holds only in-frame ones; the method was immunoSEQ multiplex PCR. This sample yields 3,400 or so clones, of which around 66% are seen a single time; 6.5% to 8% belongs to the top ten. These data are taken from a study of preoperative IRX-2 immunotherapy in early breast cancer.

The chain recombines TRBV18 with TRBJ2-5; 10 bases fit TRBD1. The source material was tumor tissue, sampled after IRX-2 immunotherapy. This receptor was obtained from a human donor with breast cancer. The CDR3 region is CASSPPTAGQGWDQYF. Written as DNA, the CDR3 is TGTGCCAGCTCACCACCAACGGCGGGACAGGGGTGGGACCAGTACTTC. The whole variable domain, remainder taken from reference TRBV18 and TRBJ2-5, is NAGVMQNPRHLVRRRGQEARLRCSPMKGHSHVYWYRQLPEEGLKFMVYLQKENIIDESGMPKERFSAEFPKEGPSILRIQQVVRGDSAAYFCASSPPTAGQGWDQYFGPGTRLLVL.